The 16 T cell receptor beta chains in this list originate from one sample, sequenced in a study of post-analysis software for immune sequencing data. Built from TCR beta cDNA, the libraries had unique molecular identifiers in them. TCRdb itself ran the PCR reads through MiXCR, one entry per CDR3 protein. The table lists 550,000 to 700,000 distinct CDR3 sequences, roughly 46% of them singletons. General study results and limits: Included in a set of roughly five TRBV segments more frequent in patients than controls were TRBV5-6, TRBV5-1 and TRBV20-1.

These receptors' targets are unknown. Sequenced material: blood. These receptors were collected from a girl aged 10 to 17 with multiple sclerosis.

The J gene is TRBJ2-5, the V gene TRBV3-1, with TRBD1 as a possible D gene (5 bases). The DNA end is more similar to TRBJ2-4, so the J call may be wrong. CDR3 length equals 13 residues. CDR1 is LGHDT and CDR2 is YNNKEL in the germline V gene (reference sequence). CDR3: CASSQKGQDIQYF. The CDR3 DNA sequence: TGTGCCAGCAGCCAAAAGGGGCAGGACATTCAGTACTTC.

This clonotype was counted a few times. The CDR3 nucleotides read TGTGCCAGCAGTGAAGCAACTAGCGGGAGTTACGAGCAGTACTTC. Protein product: CASSEATSGSYEQYF. J is TRBJ2-7 and V is TRBV2, with 11 bases matching TRBD2. Germline lookup yields CDR1 SNHLY and CDR2 FYNNEI. The CDR3 has 15 amino acids. V dropped 0 bases and J dropped 4; count of bases not matched to a gene: 2.

This rearrangement joins TRBV20-1 to TRBJ2-1, with 8 positions matching TRBD1. Germline V CDR1 and CDR2: DFQATT, SNEGSKA (reference sequence). The V segment lost 5 bases and the J segment 7 bases; nucleotides outside the gene matches: 10. This CDR3 is built from 14 residues. CDR3 DNA sequence: TGCAGTGCTCGAAGGTTCGGACAGGGAAATGAGCAGTTCTTC. Residues: CSARRFGQGNEQFF.

This clonotype has only one observation. V is TRBV9 and J is TRBJ2-5, with D possibly matching TRBD2 (5 bases). The closer fit of TRBJ2-7 to the DNA end suggests the J call may be wrong. The CDR3 extends over 15 amino acids. From germline, CDR1 is SGDLS and CDR2 YYNGEE. Here the CDR3 reads CASSVGRRPWDEQYF. The CDR3 DNA reads TGTGCCAGCAGCGTAGGGAGGCGGCCATGGGACGAGCAGTACTTC.

The chain recombines TRBV20-1 with TRBJ2-3, with TRBD2 matching 9 bases. The J segment lost 2 bases and the V segment lost 7 bases, leaving 7 bases of the junction unmatched. The length of the CDR3 is 14 residues. Germline loops: CDR1 DFQATT, CDR2 SNEGSKA (reference sequence). The chain's CDR3 is CSVPGLANTDTQYF. CDR3 sequence (DNA): TGCAGTGTTCCGGGACTAGCCAACACAGATACGCAGTATTTT.

The chain has TRBV12-3 or TRBV12-4 and TRBJ2-3; no reliable D call. V gave up 2 bases and J gave up 2 bases, with 11 bases separating them. The CDR3 consists of 15 residues. Here the CDR3 reads CASSLLGDPTDTQYF. CDR3 nucleotide sequence: TGTGCCAGCAGTTTATTGGGTGATCCCACAGATACGCAGTATTTT.

V and J are TRBV29-1 and TRBJ2-5; 11 positions match TRBD2. Trimming took 6 bases from V and 1 from J; bases not matched to a gene: 7. The CDR3 spans 15 residues. Germline CDR1 SQVTM, CDR2 ANQGSEA. The CDR3 loop reads CSVLAGGYIQETQYF. The CDR3 bases are TGCAGCGTGTTAGCGGGGGGGTACATCCAAGAGACCCAGTACTTC.

This clonotype was recorded a few times. This chain connects TRBV29-1 to TRBJ1-1, with D possibly matching TRBD1 (6 bases). This CDR3 is built from 11 residues. The V gene lost 8 bases and the J gene lost 6 bases, with 13 bases spanning the gap. Germline assignment: CDR1 SQVTM and CDR2 ANQGSEA. The CDR3 DNA is TGCAGCCTGAGGGGGGCGTCTGAAGCTTTCTTT. As protein: CSLRGASEAFF. The complete variable domain, with remaining parts taken from reference TRBV29-1 and TRBJ1-1, reads SAVISQKPSRDICQRGTSLTIQCQVDSQVTMMFWYRQQPGQSLTLIATANQGSEATYESGFVIDKFPISRPNLTFSTLTVSNMSPEDSSIYLCSLRGASEAFFGQGTRLTVV.

The V and J genes are TRBV5-6 and TRBJ2-1; TRBD1 agrees at 9 bases. CDR3 length equals 18 residues. V shed 5 bases, J shed 4 bases, and the junction held 16 bases outside the gene matches. CDR1 and CDR2 from the germline V gene are SGHDT and YYEEEE. The CDR3 DNA reads as TGTGCCAGCAGATTTAAAGGTTCGGGGACAGGGATATACAATGAGCAGTTCTTC. Its translation: CASRFKGSGTGIYNEQFF. The variable domain in full, with the rest retrieved from reference TRBV5-6 and TRBJ2-1, is DAGVTQSPTHLIKTRGQQVTLRCSPKSGHDTVSWYQQALGQGPQFIFQYYEEEERQRGNFPDRFSGHQFPNYSSELNVNALLLGDSALYLCASRFKGSGTGIYNEQFFGPGTRLTVL.

The chain is built from TRBV3-1 and TRBJ2-5; TRBD2 matches 8 bases. CDR1 and CDR2 from the germline V gene are LGHDT and YNNKEL (reference sequence). The CDR3 has 16 amino acids. J lost 2 bases, V lost 0 bases, and 5 bases had no gene match. The CDR3 loop is CASSQESSGWQETQYF. In DNA, the CDR3 is TGTGCCAGCAGCCAAGAGTCTAGCGGGTGGCAAGAGACCCAGTACTTC.

The CDR3 region is CASSPGTSGAPYEQYF. CDR3 nucleotides: TGCGCCAGCAGCCCCGGGACTAGCGGGGCCCCCTACGAGCAGTACTTC. The V call is TRBV5-1, the J call TRBJ2-7, with 13 bases that match TRBD2. V shed 4 bases and J 2 bases; nucleotides not matched to a gene: 6. Germline CDR1 and CDR2: SGHRS and YFSETQ. The CDR3 runs 16 residues. The variable domain in full, completed from reference TRBV5-1 and TRBJ2-7, reads KAGVTQTPRYLIKTRGQQVTLSCSPISGHRSVSWYQQTPGQGLQFLFEYFSETQRNKGNFPGRFSGRQFSNSRSEMNVSTLELGDSALYLCASSPGTSGAPYEQYFGPGTRLTVT.

This chain uses TRBV20-1 with TRBJ1-2; 8 bases agree with TRBD1. This CDR3 is built from 12 residues. V was clipped by 5 bases and J by 4 bases; unmatched bases: 3. Per germline, CDR1 DFQATT and CDR2 SNEGSKA (reference sequence). CDR3 residues: CSAVGQAYGYTF. The DNA for the CDR3 is TGCAGTGCTGTGGGACAGGCCTATGGCTACACCTTC.

The chain has TRBV20-1 and TRBJ1-2, with D unclear. There are 10 residues in the CDR3. V lost 6 bases to trimming and J lost 4 bases, with 6 bases between them. Germline values: CDR1 DFQATT, CDR2 SNEGSKA (reference sequence). CDR3 sequence (DNA): TGCAGTGCATACAGCTATGGCTACACCTTC. This sequence encodes CSAYSYGYTF.

This clonotype occurred a few times. J is TRBJ2-1 and V is TRBV29-1; D possibly corresponds to TRBD1 (6 bases). The V end was cut by 5 bases, the J end by 10 bases, with 15 bases between. The CDR3 is 12 amino acids. Germline loops: CDR1 SQVTM, CDR2 ANQGSEA. The CDR3 sequence is CSVRGYAKEQFF. The CDR3 bases are TGCAGCGTTAGGGGGTATGCGAAGGAGCAGTTCTTC.

In this sample, this clonotype turned up a few times. CDR3 nucleotides: TGTGCCAGCAGTTTCATGGGTGGCCAGTACTTC. Encoded protein: CASSFMGGQYF. The rearrangement uses TRBV12-3 or TRBV12-4 and TRBJ2-5; D remains unclear. The CDR3 sequence is 11 residues long. V dropped 3 bases and J dropped 10 bases, with 9 bases sitting between them.

Of note for this clonotype: Lacking the conserved final phenylalanine or tryptophan, this CDR3 likely reflects a read error. V is TRBV4-1 and J is TRBJ2-1, with D possibly TRBD1 on 8 matching bases. V lost 1 base to trimming and J lost 7 bases, with 17 bases between them. This CDR3 has 16 amino acids. Germline CDR1 MGHRA, CDR2 YSYEKL. DNA for the CDR3: TGCGCCAGCAGCCAAGGACGGACAGGGCGGGGGAATGAGCAGTTCCTC. It codes for CASSQGRTGRGNEQFL.